This TCR beta chain was identified in a study of blood T cell repertoires in COVID-19. Study information: Both acute and convalescent COVID-19 samples were obtained from the United States, Italy and Spain. T cells, B-cell-depleted T cells, or PBMCs provided the cDNA or gDNA that served as material.

In the source study's methods: Counts of nucleated cells, estimated from reference gene primer amplification, were obtained. Sequencing used immunoSEQ multiplex PCR; TCRdb keeps in-frame clones, though not all of them. Clonal size and the V and J genes are those of that table, whereas D and trimming came from the DNA. The repertoire includes 380,000 or so clones, around 90% of them detected once, and 0.95% to 1.5% sits in the top ten. The receptor was derived from a man aged 35 to 55 with acute or convalescent COVID-19. The sequencing input was peripheral blood.

The CDR3 here is CASRRLAEDRETQYF. The CDR3 nucleotides are TGTGCCAGCAGGAGACTAGCGGAGGATCGAGAGACCCAGTACTTC. This chain joins TRBV6-5 and TRBJ2-5; 9 bases align to TRBD2. The CDR3 runs 15 residues. Germline CDR1 and CDR2: MNHEY and SVGAGI. V lost 6 bases and J lost 4; bases outside the gene matches: 9.